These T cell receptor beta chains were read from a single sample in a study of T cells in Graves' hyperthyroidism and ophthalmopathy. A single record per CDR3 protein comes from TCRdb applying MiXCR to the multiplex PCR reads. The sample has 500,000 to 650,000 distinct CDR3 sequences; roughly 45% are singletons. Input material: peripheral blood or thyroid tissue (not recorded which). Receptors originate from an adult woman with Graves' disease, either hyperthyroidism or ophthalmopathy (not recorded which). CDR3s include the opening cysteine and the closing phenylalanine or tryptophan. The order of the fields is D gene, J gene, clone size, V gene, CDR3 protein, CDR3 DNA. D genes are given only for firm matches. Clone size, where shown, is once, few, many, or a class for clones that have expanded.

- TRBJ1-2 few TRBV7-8 CASSLRRNYGYTF TGTGCCAGCAGCTTACGCAGGAACTATGGCTACACCTTC
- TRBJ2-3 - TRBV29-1 CSVERTSTDTQYF TGCAGCGTTGAACGGACTAGCACAGATACGCAGTATTTT
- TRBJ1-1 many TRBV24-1 CATSDLTNEAFF TGTGCCACCAGTGATTTGACGAACGAAGCTTTCTTT
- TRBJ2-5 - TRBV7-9 CASSPKGFAETQYF TGTGCCAGCAGCCCAAAGGGGTTTGCGGAGACCCAGTACTTC
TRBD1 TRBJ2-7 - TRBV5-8 CASRYRDSPYEQYF TGTGCCAGCAGATACCGGGACAGTCCCTACGAGCAGTACTTC
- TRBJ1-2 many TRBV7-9 CASSFPGYGYTF TGTGCCAGCAGCTTCCCAGGCTATGGCTACACCTTC
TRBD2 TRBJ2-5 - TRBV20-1 CSANPSGRETQYF TGCAGTGCTAACCCTAGCGGGAGAGAGACCCAGTACTTC
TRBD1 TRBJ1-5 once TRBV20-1 CSATAGTVRNQPQHF TGCAGTGCTACCGCAGGGACAGTACGCAATCAGCCCCAGCATTTT
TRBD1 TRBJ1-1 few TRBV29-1 CSVATGGTNTEAFF TGCAGCGTTGCCACAGGGGGAACGAACACTGAAGCTTTCTTT
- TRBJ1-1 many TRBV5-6 CASSIGAKPSEAFF TGTGCCAGCAGCATCGGGGCCAAACCCTCTGAAGCTTTCTTT
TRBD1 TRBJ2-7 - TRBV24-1 CATSDTGTESEQYF TGTGCCACCAGTGATACCGGGACAGAAAGCGAGCAGTACTTC
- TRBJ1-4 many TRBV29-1 CSAGELANEKLFF TGCAGCGCAGGGGAGTTGGCTAATGAAAAACTGTTTTTT
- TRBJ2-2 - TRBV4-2 CASSQMAGRGSGELFF TGTGCCAGCAGCCAGATGGCCGGACGGGGGTCCGGGGAGCTGTTTTTT
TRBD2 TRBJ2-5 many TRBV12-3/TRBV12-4 CASSLSPRGSLAKQETQYF TGTGCCAGCAGTTTATCTCCCCGAGGCTCACTAGCGAAACAAGAGACCCAGTACTTC
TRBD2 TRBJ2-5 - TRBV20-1 CSATRLAGQETQYF TGCAGTGCTACCAGACTAGCGGGGCAAGAGACCCAGTACTTC
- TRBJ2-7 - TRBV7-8 CDSSFYICSARSGSSYEQYF -
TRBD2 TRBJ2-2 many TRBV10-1 CASKRERAGELFF TGCGCCAGCAAGCGGGAGCGCGCCGGGGAGCTGTTTTTT
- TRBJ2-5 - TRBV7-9 CASSSAGERQETQYF TGTGCCAGCAGCTCGGCGGGCGAGCGGCAAGAGACCCAGTACTTC
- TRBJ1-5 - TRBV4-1 CASSQDRTYSNQPQHF TGCGCCAGCAGCCAAGATCGGACGTATAGCAATCAGCCCCAGCATTTT
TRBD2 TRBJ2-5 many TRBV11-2 CASSFTQREGPETQYF TGTGCCAGCAGCTTCACTCAGCGGGAGGGCCCAGAGACCCAGTACTTC
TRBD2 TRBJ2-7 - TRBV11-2 CASSLGAGGSYYEQYF TGTGCCAGCAGCTTAGGAGCGGGGGGAAGTTACTACGAGCAGTACTTC
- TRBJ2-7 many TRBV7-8 CASSAQGPDSSYEQYF TGTGCCAGCAGCGCCCAGGGCCCCGATAGCTCCTACGAGCAGTACTTC
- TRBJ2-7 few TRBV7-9 CASSSPRDTTYEQYF TGTGCCAGCAGTTCCCCCCGGGACACAACCTACGAGCAGTACTTC
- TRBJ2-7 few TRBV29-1 CSVEPISAYEQYF TGCAGCGTTGAACCGATCAGCGCATACGAGCAGTACTTC
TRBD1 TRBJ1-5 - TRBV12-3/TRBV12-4 CASRDRGYWNNQPQHF TGTGCCAGCAGGGACAGGGGATACTGGAACAATCAGCCCCAGCATTTT
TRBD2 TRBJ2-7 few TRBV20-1 CSAEPLSGGSYEQYF TGCAGTGCAGAACCATTGAGCGGGGGATCCTACGAGCAGTACTTC
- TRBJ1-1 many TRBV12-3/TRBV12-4 CASSTSGAGGEAFF TGTGCCAGCAGCACATCAGGGGCGGGCGGTGAAGCTTTCTTT
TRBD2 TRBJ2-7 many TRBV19 CASSRRERTYEQYF TGTGCCAGTTCGAGGCGGGAGCGTACCTACGAGCAGTACTTC
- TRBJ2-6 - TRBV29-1 CSVRDPRTSGANVLTF TGCAGCGTTAGAGACCCTAGGACCTCTGGGGCCAACGTCCTGACTTTC
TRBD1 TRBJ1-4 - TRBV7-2 CASSISGTGGEKLFF TGTGCCAGCAGCATTTCCGGGACAGGGGGTGAAAAACTGTTTTTT
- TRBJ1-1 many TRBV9 CASSVASRNTEAFF TGTGCCAGCAGCGTAGCCAGCCGGAACACTGAAGCTTTCTTT
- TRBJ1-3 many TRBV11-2 CASSHEGGNTIYF TGTGCCAGCAGCCATGAGGGGGGAAACACCATATATTTT
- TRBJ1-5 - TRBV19 CASSTYYQGNQPQHF TGTGCCAGTAGTACTTACTACCAGGGGAATCAGCCCCAGCATTTT
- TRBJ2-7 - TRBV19 CASSIEQGIDEQYF TGTGCCAGTAGTATCGAACAGGGTATCGACGAGCAGTACTTC
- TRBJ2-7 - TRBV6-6 CASSPPVYVYEQYF TGTGCCAGCTCACCACCTGTCTACGTGTACGAGCAGTACTTC
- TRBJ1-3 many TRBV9 CASSVAPLRGSPGNTIYF TGTGCCAGCAGCGTAGCACCCCTCAGGGGCAGCCCTGGAAACACCATATATTTT
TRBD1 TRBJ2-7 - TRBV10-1 CASSEPDRPYEQYF TGTGCCAGCAGTGAACCGGACAGGCCCTACGAGCAGTACTTC
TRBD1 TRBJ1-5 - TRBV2 CASNGQGGNQPQHF TGTGCCAGCAACGGCCAGGGGGGCAATCAGCCCCAGCATTTT
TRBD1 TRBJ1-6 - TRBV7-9 CASSLGDRGQSPLHF TGTGCCAGCAGCTTAGGAGACAGGGGACAGTCACCCCTCCACTTT
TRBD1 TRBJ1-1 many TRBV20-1 CSARAPTGLNTEAFF TGCAGTGCTAGAGCCCCGACAGGGTTGAACACTGAAGCTTTCTTT
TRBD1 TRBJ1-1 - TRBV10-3 CAISGGRGRAFF TGTGCCATCAGTGGTGGCAGGGGGCGAGCTTTCTTT
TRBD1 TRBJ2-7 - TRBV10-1 CASRGTVAYEQYF TGTGCCAGCAGGGGGACAGTGGCCTACGAGCAGTACTTC
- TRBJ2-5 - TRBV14 CASAERAGRETQYF TGTGCCAGCGCCGAGAGGGCAGGACGGGAGACCCAGTACTTC
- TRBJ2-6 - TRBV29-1 CSVRQGSAGANVLTF TGCAGCGTAAGGCAGGGGAGCGCTGGGGCCAACGTCCTGACTTTC
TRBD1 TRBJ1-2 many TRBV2 CAGSSDRGQGYTF TGTGCCGGCAGTTCCGACAGGGGCCAAGGCTACACCTTC
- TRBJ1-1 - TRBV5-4 CASSLTGSGNTEAFF TGTGCCAGCAGCTTGACAGGGTCTGGAAACACTGAAGCTTTCTTT
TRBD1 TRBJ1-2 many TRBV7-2 CASSLRTGGENGYTF TGTGCCAGCAGCCTCCGGACAGGCGGGGAGAATGGCTACACCTTC